This record covers a single TCR beta chain. As yet, its antigen is unknown. PCR or immunohistochemistry showed mismatch repair deficiency in every enrolled patient. TCRs were sequenced from a few patients responding to pembrolizumab. The sample is drawn from a study of PD-1 blockade in mismatch repair-deficient tumors. Assay used: immunoSEQ multiplex PCR; TCRdb lists only in-frame clones, some missing. The repertoire includes about 51,000 clones, more than 75% of them detected once, and around 3.4% sits in the top ten. V gave up 4 bases and J gave up 3 bases, with 14 bases separating them. The CDR3 is 15 amino acids. Looked up from germline, CDR1 is SGHRS and CDR2 is YFSETQ. Study-level results: Tumor-resident clones, often undetectable pretreatment in blood, expanded then contracted after pembrolizumab.

The chain is built from TRBV5-1 and TRBJ1-5; D is possibly TRBD1 (6 bases). Material: peripheral blood, obtained 4 weeks after starting pembrolizumab. The clonotype was recovered from an adult with mismatch repair-deficient cancer. DNA of the CDR3: TGCGCCAGCAGCATTAATACAGGGACCAATCAGCCCCAGCATTTT. Encoded protein: CASSINTGTNQPQHF.